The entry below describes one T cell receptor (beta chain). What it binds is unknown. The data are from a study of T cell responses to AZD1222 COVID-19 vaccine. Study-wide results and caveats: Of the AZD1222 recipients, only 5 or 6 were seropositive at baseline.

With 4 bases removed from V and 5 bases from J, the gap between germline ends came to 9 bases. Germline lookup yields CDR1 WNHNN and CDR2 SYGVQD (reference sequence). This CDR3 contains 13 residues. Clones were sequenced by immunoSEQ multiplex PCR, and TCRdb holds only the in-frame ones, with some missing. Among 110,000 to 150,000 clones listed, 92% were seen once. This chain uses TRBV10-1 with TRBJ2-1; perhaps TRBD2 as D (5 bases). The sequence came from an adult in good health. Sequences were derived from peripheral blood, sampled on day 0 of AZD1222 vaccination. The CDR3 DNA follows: TGCGCCAGCAGTGGGACTCCAGACAATGAGCAGTTCTTC. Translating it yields CASSGTPDNEQFF.